Presented here are 9 T cell receptor beta chains from one specimen sequenced in a study of OX40 agonist ivuxolimab in advanced cancers. Sequenced by immunoSEQ multiplex PCR; TCRdb stores in-frame clones only, minus some. The sample includes tens of thousands of clones, about nine tenths seen only once; the top ten take 4.5% to 5%. The sequencing used CD4+ or CD8+ T cells sorted from blood, collected in a trial of the OX40 agonist ivuxolimab. The receptor set was obtained from an adult with an advanced solid tumor such as melanoma, head and neck, liver or kidney cancer.

The chain has TRBV6-6 and TRBJ2-2; D gene unclear. This CDR3 contains 15 residues. Germline V CDR1 and CDR2: MNHNY, SVGAGI (reference sequence). V lost 5 bases, J lost 6 bases, and 16 bases lay in between. This chain's CDR3 is CASSPEPLSSGELFF. DNA for the CDR3: TGTGCCAGCAGTCCCGAGCCTCTTTCTTCCGGGGAGCTGTTTTTT.

This clone was seen once. The rearrangement joins TRBV7-9 to TRBJ2-3; 11 bases map to TRBD2. J lost 6 bases, V lost 5 bases, and 10 bases had no gene match. CDR1 SEHNR and CDR2 FQNEAQ come from the germline V gene (reference sequence). There are 16 residues in the CDR3. CDR3 bases: TGTGCCAGCAGCGCCGCGTCACTAGCGGGAGCCGATACGCAGTATTTT. Translation gives CASSAASLAGADTQYF.

The chain couples TRBV7-9 to TRBJ1-1; 7 bases map to TRBD1. Germline values: CDR1 SEHNR, CDR2 FQNEAQ (reference sequence). The CDR3 is 15 amino acids. V lost 5 bases to trimming and J lost 2 bases; unmatched junction nucleotides: 8. The CDR3 spells CASSAGQQINTEAFF. For the CDR3, the DNA is TGTGCCAGCAGCGCGGGACAGCAGATTAACACTGAAGCTTTCTTT.

In its sample, this clone is medium-sized. The gene calls are TRBV9 and TRBJ2-2; D ambiguous. V was pared by 0 bases and J by 6 bases, with 9 bases between. This CDR3 has 14 residues. Germline CDR1 and CDR2: SGDLS and YYNGEE. The CDR3 nucleotides read TGTGCCAGCAGCGTAGCTACATCTGCCGGGGAGCTGTTTTTT. It codes for CASSVATSAGELFF.

This chain connects TRBV6-1 to TRBJ2-1; D unresolved. V lost 2 bases, J lost 10 bases, and 27 bases lay in between. The CDR3 totals 18 residues. CDR1 and CDR2 (germline): MNHNS, SASEGT. CDR3 sequence reads: CASSEWVIGGKFNTEQFF. CDR3 nucleotide sequence: TGTGCCAGCAGTGAATGGGTGATCGGCGGAAAGTTCAATACGGAGCAGTTCTTC.

J is TRBJ1-2 and V is TRBV6-1, with 7 bases fitting TRBD1. Trimming cost V 6 bases and J 5 bases; bases outside gene matches: 9. CDR3 size: 14 residues. Germline lookup yields CDR1 MNHNS and CDR2 SASEGT. CDR3 protein: CASRDTTGEYGYTF. Written as DNA, the CDR3 is TGTGCCAGCAGGGATACTACAGGGGAATATGGCTACACCTTC.

V is TRBV4-2 and J is TRBJ2-7, with 8 bases matching TRBD2. The junction had 7 bases not matched to a gene; V was cut back by 2 bases and J by 4 bases. CDR3 length: 15 amino acids. Germline V CDR1 and CDR2: LGHNA, YNFKEQ. For the CDR3, the DNA is TGTGCCAGCAGCCAATCCGGGACTAGTGGGTACGAGCAGTACTTC. The encoded protein is CASSQSGTSGYEQYF.

The chain joins TRBV7-9 to TRBJ1-1, with a weak D call TRBD1 (5 bases). Deletions cut 5 bases from V and 8 bases from J, with 12 bases between. CDR3 length: 12 residues. Germline V gene lookup returns CDR1 SEHNR and CDR2 FQNEAQ (reference sequence). CDR3 DNA sequence: TGTGCCAGCAGCCCGGGGACGGCAGAAGCTTTCTTT. It specifies CASSPGTAEAFF.

The chain uses TRBV11-3 and TRBJ2-7; D unresolved. CDR1 is SGHNT, CDR2 YENEEA, per germline. V gave up 1 base and J gave up 3 bases, with 4 bases separating them. CDR3 length: 12 residues. The CDR3 DNA is TGTGCCAGCAGCTTAGGAGTCTACGAGCAGTACGTC. This sequence encodes CASSLGVYEQYV.